This T cell receptor (beta chain) was retrieved from a study of blood T cell repertoires in COVID-19. Germline CDR1 MNHEY, CDR2 SVGAGI. The CDR3 extends over 14 amino acids. V was clipped by 6 bases and J by 2 bases; unmatched bases: 3. Measured with immunoSEQ multiplex PCR; TCRdb has only the in-frame clones, and not every one. The sample has 350,000 to 550,000 clones; over 75% are singletons. This TCR was sampled from a man aged 30 to 45 who had recovered from COVID-19. The material sequenced was PBMCs or T cells enriched from blood (not recorded which). The chain couples TRBV6-5 to TRBJ1-3, with 8 bases lining up with TRBD1. CDR3 bases: TGTGCCAGCAGGGGACAGGAGGCTGGAAACACCATATATTTT. Translated: CASRGQEAGNTIYF.